The 13 T cell receptor beta chains listed next were all sequenced from one sample in a study of OX40 agonist ivuxolimab in advanced cancers. TCRdb's copy holds only in-frame clones and misses some; the assay was immunoSEQ multiplex PCR. The repertoire holds about 48,000 clones, with approximately 87% as singletons. The source was CD4+ or CD8+ T cells sorted from blood, collected in a trial of the OX40 agonist ivuxolimab. The source is an adult with an advanced solid tumor such as melanoma, head and neck, liver or kidney cancer.

This chain uses TRBV30 with TRBJ2-2; D gene uncertain. The CDR3 sequence is 13 residues long. The germline V gene encodes CDR1 GTSNPN and CDR2 SVGIG (reference sequence). Between the trimmed V and J ends, which lost 2 bases and 2 bases, there was a span of 6 bases. The CDR3 DNA follows: TGTGCCTGGAGTTATACTAACACCGGGGAGCTGTTTTTT. Its translation is CAWSYTNTGELFF. Full variable domain (rest looked up from reference TRBV30 and TRBJ2-2): SQTIHQWPATLVQPVGSPLSLECTVEGTSNPNLYWYRQAAGRGLQLLFYSVGIGQISSEVPQNLSASRPQDRQFILSSKKLLLSDSGFYLCAWSYTNTGELFFGEGSRLTVL.

J is TRBJ1-3 and V is TRBV30, with D unresolved. Germline assignment: CDR1 GTSNPN and CDR2 SVGIG (reference sequence). CDR3 size: 13 residues. V dropped 0 bases and J dropped 0 bases, with 3 bases sitting between them. The CDR3 here is CAWSVFSGNTIYF. The CDR3 DNA reads TGTGCCTGGAGTGTCTTCTCTGGAAACACCATATATTTT.

The chain uses TRBV11-3 and TRBJ2-3; the D gene could be TRBD1 or TRBD2 (7 bases each). Looked up from germline, CDR1 is SGHNT and CDR2 is YENEEA. The CDR3 contains 19 residues. Trimming removed 6 bases at V and 3 bases at J, with 28 bases between. As DNA, the CDR3 is TGTGCCAGCAGACTAGGGAGGGGGCTTATCGGAGTACTTACAGATACGCAGTATTTT. It encodes CASRLGRGLIGVLTDTQYF.

This chain connects TRBV7-3 to TRBJ2-3, with a weak D call TRBD1 (6 bases). The CDR3 length is 17 residues. From germline, CDR1 is SGHTA and CDR2 FQGTGA. Trimming took 0 bases from V and 3 from J, leaving 16 bases between them. CDR3 DNA: TGTGCCAGCAGCTTAACACTGAGGGGTACAGGGACAGATACGCAGTATTTT. It encodes CASSLTLRGTGTDTQYF. Full variable domain (outside the CDR3, taken from reference TRBV7-3 and TRBJ2-3): GAGVSQTPSNKVTEKGKYVELRCDPISGHTALYWYRQSLGQGPEFLIYFQGTGAADDSGLPNDRFFAVRPEGSVSTLKIQRTERGDSAVYLCASSLTLRGTGTDTQYFGPGTRLTVL.

The J gene is TRBJ2-2, the V gene TRBV6-5; D might be TRBD1 (5 bases). The CDR3 is 16 amino acids. The V end lost 0 bases, the J end lost 4 bases, and 12 bases lay between the germline ends. Germline values: CDR1 MNHEY, CDR2 SVGAGI. The CDR3 DNA reads TGTGCCAGCAGTTACTCTGAGACAGTCCGCACCGGGGAGCTGTTTTTT. This sequence encodes CASSYSETVRTGELFF.

CDR3 sequence reads: CASSLVSDTIYF. CDR3 DNA: TGTGCCAGCAGCTTAGTGTCAGACACCATATATTTT. The chain combines TRBV7-8 with TRBJ1-3; D gene ambiguous. Trimming removed 1 base from V and 8 bases from J, with 6 bases in between. In germline, CDR1 is SGHVS, CDR2 FQNEAQ. The length of the CDR3 is 12 residues.

The gene calls are TRBV19 and TRBJ2-7, with D hard to call. Germline CDR1 is LNHDA and CDR2 is SQIVND (reference sequence). Trimming shortened V by 7 bases and J by 5 bases, and 9 bases separated the two germline ends. The CDR3 is 11 residues long. The CDR3 spells CASKGPNEQYF. CDR3 DNA: TGTGCCAGTAAGGGCCCCAACGAGCAGTACTTC.

The gene calls are TRBV9 and TRBJ2-3; D may be TRBD1 or TRBD2 (5 bases each). The V end was cut by 0 bases, the J end by 4 bases, with 12 bases between. Germline V gives CDR1 SGDLS, CDR2 YYNGEE. CDR3 length: 15 residues. In DNA form, the CDR3 reads TGTGCCAGCAGCGTAGAGGATGGGGACCCAGATACGCAGTATTTT. Protein product: CASSVEDGDPDTQYF.

This clone was recorded once. V usage is TRBV7-9 and J usage is TRBJ2-1; unclear D gene. V lost 1 base, J lost 3 bases, and 7 bases lay in between. CDR1 and CDR2 from the germline V gene are SEHNR and FQNEAQ (reference sequence). This CDR3 has 14 residues. Here the CDR3 reads CASSLDSVYNEQFF. The CDR3, as DNA: TGTGCCAGCAGCTTAGATTCAGTCTACAATGAGCAGTTCTTC.

This sequence joins TRBV19 and TRBJ1-5; 8 bases match TRBD1. J gave up 6 bases and V 7 bases, and 2 bases lay outside the gene matches. The CDR3 has 12 residues. Per germline, CDR1 LNHDA and CDR2 SQIVND (reference sequence). This CDR3 reads CASTTGGQPQHF. CDR3 sequence (DNA): TGTGCCAGTACCACAGGGGGTCAGCCCCAGCATTTT.

The chain uses TRBV15 and TRBJ2-3; D is perhaps TRBD1 (6 bases). Trimming took 0 bases from V and 0 from J, leaving 13 bases between them. Per germline, CDR1 LNHNV and CDR2 YYDKDF (reference sequence). CDR3 size: 17 residues. The CDR3 bases are TGTGCCACCAGCAGAGACAGGGGAAGAGGGAGCACAGATACGCAGTATTTT. Translating it yields CATSRDRGRGSTDTQYF.

The genes are TRBV6-6 and TRBJ2-2; 9 bases are a match to TRBD1. J gave up 3 bases and V 5 bases, and 1 base lay outside the gene matches. Germline lookup yields CDR1 MNHNY and CDR2 SVGAGI (reference sequence). The CDR3 spans 14 residues. The CDR3: CASSDRGYTGELFF. The DNA for the CDR3 is TGTGCCAGCAGTGACAGGGGGTACACCGGGGAGCTGTTTTTT.

The rearrangement joins TRBV4-3 to TRBJ2-7; D not certain. V dropped 1 base and J dropped 3 bases, with 7 bases sitting between them. Per the germline V gene, CDR1 is LGHNA and CDR2 is YSLEER. This CDR3 is built from 13 residues. The CDR3 reads CASSQAGNYEQYF. CDR3 coding DNA: TGCGCCAGCAGCCAAGCGGGCAACTACGAGCAGTACTTC.